These 26 T cell receptor beta chains came from one sample sequenced in a study of T cells after yellow fever vaccination. TCRdb re-called the 5' RACE reads with MiXCR, one entry per CDR3 protein. Of under 300,000 distinct CDR3 sequences listed, about 7% are singletons. The source material was CD4+ T cells sorted from PBMCs, sampled on the day of the yellow fever booster vaccination. Receptors originate from a man aged 30 to 45 who received the YFV17D yellow fever vaccine.

At least ten counts were recorded for this clonotype. The J gene is TRBJ2-7, the V gene TRBV5-1; 8 positions match TRBD1. The germline V gene has CDR1 SGHRS and CDR2 YFSETQ. The CDR3 contains 14 residues. After removal of 5 bases from V and 4 bases from J, the junction contained 8 bases not matched to a gene. The CDR3 DNA reads as TGCGCCAGCAGGAAGGGACAGGACACGTACGAGCAGTACTTC. This codes for CASRKGQDTYEQYF.

This clonotype has just a few counts. This chain connects TRBV5-1 to TRBJ2-7; D is tentatively TRBD1 or TRBD2 (5 bases each). In germline, CDR1 is SGHRS, CDR2 YFSETQ. This CDR3 has 15 amino acids. The ends were cut back, 0 bases at V and 4 bases at J, with 14 bases in the middle. CDR3 region: CASSLGGALGYEQYF. The CDR3 nucleotides are TGCGCCAGCAGCTTGGGAGGGGCCCTGGGGTACGAGCAGTACTTC.

This clonotype has just a few counts. V usage is TRBV12-3 or TRBV12-4 and J usage is TRBJ1-1; D gene uncertain. CDR3 length: 13 amino acids. V lost 3 bases and J 5 bases, leaving 10 bases between the germline ends. The DNA for the CDR3 is TGTGCCAGCAGTTTGCAACCACCAACTGAAGCTTTCTTT. Its translation: CASSLQPPTEAFF.

This clonotype was recorded at least ten times. The genes are TRBV29-1 and TRBJ2-1, with D hard to call. Between the trimmed V and J ends, which lost 7 bases and 7 bases, there was a span of 8 bases. Germline CDR1 reads SQVTM; CDR2 reads ANQGSEA. The CDR3 totals 10 residues. This chain's CDR3 is CSAGLNEQFF. DNA for the CDR3: TGCAGCGCCGGCCTAAATGAGCAGTTCTTC.

This chain connects TRBV29-1 to TRBJ1-5; 7 bases agree with TRBD1. Unmatched junction bases numbered 3, after V lost 6 bases and J lost 4 bases. CDR3 length equals 12 residues. Germline V lookup: CDR1 SQVTM, CDR2 ANQGSEA. CDR3 protein: CSVRDRNQPQHF. The CDR3 bases are TGCAGCGTCCGGGACAGAAATCAGCCCCAGCATTTT.

The table lists this clonotype with a few counts. The chain joins TRBV23-1 to TRBJ2-4; 7 positions match TRBD2. TRBV23-1 is flagged as an ORF with uncertain function. The ends lost 4 bases at V and 9 bases at J; junction bases unmatched: 15. This CDR3 region has 16 residues. CDR3 bases: TGCGCCAGCAGTCTTCTGGCTAGCGGCCCCGGGAGCATTCAGTACTTC. Translated: CASSLLASGPGSIQYF.

This clonotype was detected many times. This rearrangement joins TRBV7-3 to TRBJ2-1; 8 bases agree with TRBD2. Looked up from germline, CDR1 is SGHTA and CDR2 is FQGTGA. The CDR3 length is 15 residues. With V trimmed by 3 bases and J by 6 bases, 7 bases remained unmatched. The CDR3 DNA reads as TGTGCCAGCAGCTTTAAGAGCGGGGGTGGCAATGAGCAGTTCTTC. Its protein product is CASSFKSGGGNEQFF. The full variable domain, rest sourced from reference TRBV7-3 and TRBJ2-1, is GAGVSQTPSNKVTEKGKYVELRCDPISGHTALYWYRQSLGQGPEFLIYFQGTGAADDSGLPNDRFFAVRPEGSVSTLKIQRTERGDSAVYLCASSFKSGGGNEQFFGPGTRLTVL.

This clonotype occurred many times. V is TRBV28 and J is TRBJ2-7; 16 bases align to TRBD2. The junction had 12 bases not matched to a gene; V was cut back by 7 bases and J by 3 bases. Germline CDR1 is MDHEN and CDR2 is SYDVKM. This CDR3 is 18 amino acids long. This CDR3 reads CASTAGLAGGMRHYEQYF. The CDR3 DNA is TGTGCCAGCACCGCGGGACTAGCGGGAGGGATGCGGCACTACGAGCAGTACTTC. Full variable domain (missing parts from reference TRBV28 and TRBJ2-7): DVKVTQSSRYLVKRTGEKVFLECVQDMDHENMFWYRQDPGLGLRLIYFSYDVKMKEKGDIPEGYSVSREKKERFSLILESASTNQTSMYLCASTAGLAGGMRHYEQYFGPGTRLTVT.

The chain combines TRBV7-2 with TRBJ2-2; 8 bases line up with TRBD1. Germline V CDR1 and CDR2: SGHTA, FQGNSA. This CDR3 comprises 14 residues. V lost 4 bases, J lost 5 bases, and 3 bases stayed unmatched. CDR3: CASSSRTGTGELFF. CDR3 bases: TGTGCCAGCAGCTCCCGGACAGGGACCGGGGAGCTGTTTTTT.

This clonotype has just a few counts. The chain couples TRBV5-1 to TRBJ2-7; 8 nucleotides align to TRBD2. V lost 5 bases to trimming and J lost 0 bases; unmatched junction nucleotides: 4. The CDR3 sequence is 14 residues long. Germline V gene lookup returns CDR1 SGHRS and CDR2 YFSETQ. The CDR3 loop reads CASRRLASSYEQYF. The CDR3 bases are TGCGCCAGCAGAAGACTAGCGTCCTCCTACGAGCAGTACTTC.

The chain has TRBV30 and TRBJ2-3; no definite D call. V was clipped by 0 bases and J by 1 base, with 5 bases between them. The CDR3 runs to 13 residues. Germline lookup yields CDR1 GTSNPN and CDR2 SVGIG (reference sequence). CDR3 sequence reads: CAWSVRGTDTQYF. The CDR3 bases are TGTGCCTGGAGTGTACGGGGCACAGATACGCAGTATTTT. The whole variable domain, filled in from reference TRBV30 and TRBJ2-3, reads SQTIHQWPATLVQPVGSPLSLECTVEGTSNPNLYWYRQAAGRGLQLLFYSVGIGQISSEVPQNLSASRPQDRQFILSSKKLLLSDSGFYLCAWSVRGTDTQYFGPGTRLTVL.

This clonotype was observed a few times. The rearrangement links TRBV7-9 to TRBJ2-1, with 10 positions matching TRBD2. V was clipped by 3 bases and J by 7 bases; unmatched bases: 6. The CDR3 sequence is 15 residues long. Germline V gives CDR1 SEHNR, CDR2 FQNEAQ (reference sequence). CDR3 sequence reads: CASSLALTSGNEQFF. The CDR3, as DNA: TGTGCCAGCAGCTTGGCTCTGACTAGCGGGAATGAGCAGTTCTTC.

This clonotype has at least ten counts. The V gene is TRBV18, the J gene TRBJ2-2; D perhaps matches TRBD2 (5 bases). Germline CDR1 KGHSH, CDR2 LQKENI. This CDR3 region has 15 residues. V dropped 3 bases and J dropped 0 bases, with 8 bases sitting between them. The CDR3 is CASSPGGPNTGELFF. CDR3 in DNA: TGTGCCAGCTCACCGGGCGGGCCGAACACCGGGGAGCTGTTTTTT.

CDR3 protein: CSARDRGPPEAFF. Here the CDR3 DNA reads TGCAGTGCTAGGGACAGGGGTCCCCCTGAAGCTTTCTTT. The genes are TRBV20-1 and TRBJ1-1; 9 positions agree with TRBD1. The CDR3 is made up of 13 amino acids. Germline assignment: CDR1 DFQATT and CDR2 SNEGSKA (reference sequence). V shed 3 bases and J 6 bases; nucleotides not matched to a gene: 5.

There are a few counts of this clonotype. The rearrangement links TRBV5-4 to TRBJ2-1; TRBD1 aligns across 9 bases. V was pared by 1 base and J by 9 bases, with 2 bases of the junction left unmatched. The CDR3 has 13 amino acids. Germline V gene lookup returns CDR1 SGHNT and CDR2 YYREEE (reference sequence). The CDR3 sequence: CASSLTGGLEQFF. The CDR3 region has the DNA TGTGCCAGCAGCTTGACAGGGGGCCTTGAGCAGTTCTTC.

This clonotype was recorded at least ten times. This rearrangement joins TRBV6-2 or TRBV6-3 to TRBJ2-1; tentatively, D is TRBD1 (8 bases). The CDR3 has 15 amino acids. The V end was cut by 7 bases, the J end by 2 bases, with 15 bases between. The V gene's germline CDR1 is MNHEY and CDR2 SVGEGT. The CDR3 sequence: CASTQGEGTYNEQFF. The DNA of the CDR3 is TGTGCCAGCACACAGGGGGAGGGCACCTACAATGAGCAGTTCTTC.

CDR3 DNA: TGTGCCAGCAGCTTAAACTCGGTAGCGGGAGGCGAGCAGTACTTC. It codes for CASSLNSVAGGEQYF. This rearrangement joins TRBV7-2 to TRBJ2-7; 10 bases match TRBD2. CDR1 is SGHTA, CDR2 FQGNSA, per germline. Losses at the gene ends were 2 bases for V and 6 bases for J; bases not matched to a gene: 7. The CDR3 is 15 amino acids.

There are a few counts of this clonotype. The V and J genes are TRBV5-1 and TRBJ2-3; D is uncertain. The CDR3 has 14 residues. Germline-derived CDR1 and CDR2 are SGHRS and YFSETQ. V dropped 2 bases and J dropped 0 bases, with 7 bases sitting between them. The CDR3 nucleotides are TGCGCCAGCAGCTTCCATACTAGCACAGATACGCAGTATTTT. Its protein product is CASSFHTSTDTQYF.

This chain joins TRBV19 and TRBJ2-1; TRBD2 agrees at 16 bases. Trimming took 8 bases from V and 12 from J; bases not matched to a gene: 16. Germline CDR1 reads LNHDA; CDR2 reads SQIVND (reference sequence). The CDR3 runs 17 residues. The CDR3 DNA follows: TGTGCCAGTGCCTCCGGGACTAGCGGGAGGGCCCTCAAGGTGCAGTTCTTC. Amino acids: CASASGTSGRALKVQFF.

The chain links TRBV29-1 to TRBJ2-5; D gene unclear. Germline V CDR1 and CDR2: SQVTM, ANQGSEA. The length of the CDR3 is 12 residues. Trimming removed 3 bases from V and 0 bases from J, with 5 bases in between. DNA of the CDR3: TGCAGCGTTGAGGCAAACCAAGAGACCCAGTACTTC. Translating gives CSVEANQETQYF.

The CDR3 nucleotides are TGTGCCAGCAGCCAGGATGCGGGACAAGGATCCTACGAGCAGTACTTC. This sequence encodes CASSQDAGQGSYEQYF. The rearrangement joins TRBV7-9 to TRBJ2-7; D possibly uses TRBD1 or TRBD2 (6 bases each). The CDR3 totals 16 residues. Trimming took 5 bases from V and 1 from J, leaving 18 bases between them. CDR1 and CDR2 (germline): SEHNR, FQNEAQ (reference sequence). Complete variable domain (other parts from reference TRBV7-9 and TRBJ2-7): DTGVSQNPRHKITKRGQNVTFRCDPISEHNRLYWYRQTLGQGPEFLTYFQNEAQLEKSRLLSDRFSAERPKGSFSTLEIQRTEQGDSAMYLCASSQDAGQGSYEQYFGPGTRLTVT.

The chain links TRBV7-2 to TRBJ2-1, with TRBD2 identical over 15 bases. The CDR3 is 15 residues long. With 5 bases clipped from V and 9 bases from J, the junction kept 5 bases outside the gene matches. CDR1 SGHTA and CDR2 FQGNSA come from the germline V gene. The CDR3 sequence is CASSMGLAGGSEQFF. The DNA for the CDR3 is TGTGCCAGCAGCATGGGACTAGCGGGAGGATCTGAGCAGTTCTTC.

A word on this clonotype: Just one base apart from a much larger clone, this may be a read error. The conserved final phenylalanine or tryptophan is absent from the CDR3, which likely points to a read error. CDR3 in amino acids: CASSSFSGANVLTS. As DNA, the CDR3 is TGTGCCAGTAGTAGTTTCTCTGGGGCCAACGTCCTGACTTCC. The V gene is TRBV19, the J gene TRBJ2-6; D ambiguous. The CDR3 has 14 residues. V lost 4 bases and J lost 0, with 4 bases in between. Germline V CDR1 and CDR2: LNHDA, SQIVND (reference sequence).

This chain links TRBV7-2 with TRBJ2-5, with 11 bases aligning to TRBD2. The CDR3 has 16 residues. J gave up 1 base and V 5 bases, and 6 bases lay outside the gene matches. From germline, CDR1 is SGHTA and CDR2 FQGNSA. In DNA, the CDR3 is TGTGCCAGCAGCGACGGGACTAGCGGCTTCCAAGAGACCCAGTACTTC. Amino acids: CASSDGTSGFQETQYF.

Details on this clonotype: This may come from a read error, since a much larger clone is one base off. The gene calls are TRBV7-3 and TRBJ2-7; 8 bases map to TRBD2. J was trimmed by 5 bases and V by 5 bases; bases with no gene match: 14. The CDR3 length is 16 residues. Germline loops: CDR1 SGHTA, CDR2 FQGTGA. In nucleotides, the CDR3 is TGTGCCAGCAGCCCAAACGGACCAGCGGGAGTCAACGAGCAGTACTTC. It yields the protein CASSPNGPAGVNEQYF.

This clonotype was seen more than once but under ten times. The rearrangement links TRBV4-2 to TRBJ2-7, with D possibly matching TRBD1 (5 bases). Germline assignment: CDR1 LGHNA and CDR2 YNFKEQ. Deletions cut 1 base from V and 2 bases from J, with 9 bases between. CDR3 length: 14 residues. As DNA, the CDR3 is TGTGCCAGCAGCCAAGGTTCAGGGACCTACGAGCAGTACTTC. Its protein product is CASSQGSGTYEQYF.